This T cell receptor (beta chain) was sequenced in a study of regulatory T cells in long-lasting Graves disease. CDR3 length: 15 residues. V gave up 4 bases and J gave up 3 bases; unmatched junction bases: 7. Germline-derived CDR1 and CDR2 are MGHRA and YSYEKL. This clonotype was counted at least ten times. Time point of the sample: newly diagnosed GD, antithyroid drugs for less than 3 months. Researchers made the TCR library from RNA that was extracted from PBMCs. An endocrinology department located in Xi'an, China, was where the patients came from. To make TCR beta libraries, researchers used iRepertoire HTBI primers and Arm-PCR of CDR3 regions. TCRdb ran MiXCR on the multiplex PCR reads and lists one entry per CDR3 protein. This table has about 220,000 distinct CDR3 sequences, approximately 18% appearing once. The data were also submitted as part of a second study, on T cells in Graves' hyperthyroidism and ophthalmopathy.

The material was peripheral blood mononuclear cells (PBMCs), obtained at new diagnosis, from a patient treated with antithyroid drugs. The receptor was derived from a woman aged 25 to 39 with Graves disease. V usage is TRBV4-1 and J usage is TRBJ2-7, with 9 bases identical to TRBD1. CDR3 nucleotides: TGCGCCAGCAGCCCGACCCTGGGACAGGGCTACGAGCAGTACTTC. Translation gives CASSPTLGQGYEQYF.